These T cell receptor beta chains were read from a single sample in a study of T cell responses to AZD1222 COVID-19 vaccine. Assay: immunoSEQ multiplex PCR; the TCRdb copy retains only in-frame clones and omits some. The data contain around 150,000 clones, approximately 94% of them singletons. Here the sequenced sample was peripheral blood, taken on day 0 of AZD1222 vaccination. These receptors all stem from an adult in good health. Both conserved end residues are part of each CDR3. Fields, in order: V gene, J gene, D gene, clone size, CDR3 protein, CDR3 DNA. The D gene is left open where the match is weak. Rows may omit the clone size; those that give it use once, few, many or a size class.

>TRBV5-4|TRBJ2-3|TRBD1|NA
CASSGKTGATDTQYF
TGTGCCAGCAGCGGTAAGACAGGGGCGACAGATACGCAGTATTTT
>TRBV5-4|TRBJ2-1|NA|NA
CASSLTARAHNEQFF
TGTGCCAGCAGCTTGACCGCTAGGGCCCACAATGAGCAGTTCTTC
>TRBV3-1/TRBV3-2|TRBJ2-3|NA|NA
CASSQSSGPRDTQYF
TGTGCCAGCAGCCAATCAAGCGGACCTAGGGATACGCAGTATTTT
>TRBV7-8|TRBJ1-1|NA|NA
CASSRRNRVWTEAFF
TGTGCCAGCAGTCGCAGAAACAGGGTTTGGACTGAAGCTTTCTTT
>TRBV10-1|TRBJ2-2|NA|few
CASSVTPRGTGELFF
TGCGCCAGCAGTGTAACTCCCCGGGGCACCGGGGAGCTGTTTTTT
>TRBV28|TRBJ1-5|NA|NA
CASRGKIYSNQPQHF
TGTGCCAGCAGAGGCAAGATTTATAGCAATCAGCCCCAGCATTTT
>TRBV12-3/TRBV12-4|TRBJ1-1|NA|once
CASSFGWDTEAFF
TGTGCCAGCAGTTTTGGGTGGGACACTGAAGCTTTCTTT
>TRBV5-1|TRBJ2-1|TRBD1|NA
CASSSLTGEDEQFF
TGCGCCAGCAGCTCCCTGACAGGGGAGGATGAGCAGTTCTTC
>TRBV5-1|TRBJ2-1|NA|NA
CASSLDQVGGNEQFF
TGCGCCAGCAGCTTGGATCAGGTTGGGGGGAATGAGCAGTTCTTC
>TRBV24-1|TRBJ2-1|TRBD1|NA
CATSDRTGGNEQFF
TGTGCCACCAGTGATCGGACAGGAGGCAATGAGCAGTTCTTC
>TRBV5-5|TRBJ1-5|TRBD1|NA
CASSLAGQFNQPQHF
TGTGCCAGCAGCTTGGCGGGACAGTTCAATCAGCCCCAGCATTTT
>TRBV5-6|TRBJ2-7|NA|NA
CASSLEQGWSSYEQYF
TGTGCCAGCAGCTTGGAGCAGGGGTGGAGCTCCTACGAGCAGTACTTC
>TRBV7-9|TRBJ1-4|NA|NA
CASSLYRDLEEKLFF
TGTGCCAGCAGCTTATATCGGGACCTAGAGGAAAAACTGTTTTTT
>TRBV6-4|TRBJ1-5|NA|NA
CASSLGLFNQPQHF
TGTGCCAGCAGTCTTGGACTCTTCAATCAGCCCCAGCATTTT
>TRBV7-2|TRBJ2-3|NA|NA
CASSFTRGFSGKDTQYF
TGTGCCAGCAGCTTCACACGAGGATTTAGCGGAAAAGATACGCAGTATTTT
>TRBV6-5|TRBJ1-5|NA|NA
CASSIVQNREQPQHF
TGTGCCAGCAGCATCGTCCAGAATCGCGAGCAGCCCCAGCATTTT
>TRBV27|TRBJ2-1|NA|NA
CASSLERPPSSYNEQFF
TGTGCCAGCAGTTTAGAGCGGCCCCCGAGCTCCTACAATGAGCAGTTCTTC
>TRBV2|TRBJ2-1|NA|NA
CASSKKDEQFF
TGTGCCAGCAGTAAGAAGGATGAGCAGTTCTTC
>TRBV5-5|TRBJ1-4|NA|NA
CASSLGDWGEKLFF
TGTGCCAGCAGCTTGGGGGACTGGGGTGAAAAACTGTTTTTT
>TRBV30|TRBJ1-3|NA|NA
CAWSVQVFGNTIYF
TGTGCCTGGAGTGTACAAGTATTCGGAAACACCATATATTTT
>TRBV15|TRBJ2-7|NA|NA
CATSRDSGYSYEQYF
TGTGCCACCAGCAGAGATTCTGGATATTCCTACGAGCAGTACTTC
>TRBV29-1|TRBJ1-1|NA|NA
CSVAVSVNTEAFF
TGCAGCGTTGCCGTTTCAGTGAACACTGAAGCTTTCTTT
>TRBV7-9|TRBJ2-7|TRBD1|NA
CASSPGQGDSYEQYF
TGTGCCAGCAGCCCCGGACAGGGGGACTCCTACGAGCAGTACTTC
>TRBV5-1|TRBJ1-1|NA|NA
CASSPGIRVDETEAFF
TGCGCCAGCAGCCCCGGTATTAGGGTCGATGAGACTGAAGCTTTCTTT
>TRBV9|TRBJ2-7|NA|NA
CASSLPGRDEQYF
TGTGCCAGCAGCTTACCCGGGAGAGACGAGCAGTACTTC
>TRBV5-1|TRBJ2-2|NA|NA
CASSGPGGSNTGELFF
TGCGCCAGCAGCGGCCCCGGGGGTTCGAACACCGGGGAGCTGTTTTTT
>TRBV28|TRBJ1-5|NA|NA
CASSPRTEPIRPQHF
TGTGCCAGCAGTCCCCGGACAGAGCCGATACGGCCCCAGCATTTT
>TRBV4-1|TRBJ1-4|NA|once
CASSQDGEKLFF
TGCGCCAGCAGCCAAGACGGTGAAAAACTGTTTTTT
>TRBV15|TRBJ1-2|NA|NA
CATSRDPEGYTF
TGTGCCACCAGCAGAGATCCGGAGGGCTACACCTTC
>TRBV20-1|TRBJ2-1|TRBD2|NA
CSASGAGGSSYNEQFF
TGCAGTGCTAGTGGGGCGGGGGGAAGCTCCTACAATGAGCAGTTCTTC
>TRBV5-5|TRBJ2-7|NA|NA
CASSRQGGYEQYF
TGTGCCAGCAGTCGGCAGGGCGGGTACGAGCAGTACTTC
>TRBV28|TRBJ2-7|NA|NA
CASSFLRGSYEQYF
TGTGCCAGCAGTTTTTTACGGGGCTCCTACGAGCAGTACTTC
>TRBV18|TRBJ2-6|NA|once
CASSPNPESSGANVLTF
TGTGCCAGCTCACCTAACCCCGAGAGCTCTGGGGCCAACGTCCTGACTTTC
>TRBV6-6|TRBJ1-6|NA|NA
CASSYSPNSPLHF
TGTGCCAGCAGTTACTCCCCTAATTCACCCCTCCACTTT
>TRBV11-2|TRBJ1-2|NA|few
CASSRDRIYGYTF
TGTGCCAGCAGCCGTGACAGGATTTATGGCTACACCTTC
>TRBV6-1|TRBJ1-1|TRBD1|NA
CASSERADRRDTEAFF
TGTGCCAGCAGTGAACGGGCGGACAGGAGGGACACTGAAGCTTTCTTT
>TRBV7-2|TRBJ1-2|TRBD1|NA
CASSLETGTVNYGYTF
TGTGCCAGCAGCTTAGAAACCGGGACAGTCAACTATGGCTACACCTTC
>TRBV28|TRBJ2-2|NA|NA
CASSLAHTRNTGELFF
TGTGCCAGCAGTTTAGCTCACACAAGGAACACCGGGGAGCTGTTTTTT
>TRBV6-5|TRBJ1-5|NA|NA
CASTRVMGGNQPQHF
TGTGCCAGCACCCGGGTGATGGGCGGCAATCAGCCCCAGCATTTT
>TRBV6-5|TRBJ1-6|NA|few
CASSYPEGGSPLHF
TGTGCCAGCAGTTACCCCGAGGGTGGTTCACCCCTCCACTTT
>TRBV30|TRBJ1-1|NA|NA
CAWSWGRNTEAFF
TGTGCCTGGAGTTGGGGGCGGAACACTGAAGCTTTCTTT
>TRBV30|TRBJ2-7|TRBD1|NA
CAWATGGSSYEQYF
TGTGCCTGGGCCACAGGGGGCAGTAGCTACGAGCAGTACTTC
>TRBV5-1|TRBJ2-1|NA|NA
CASRDGSYNEQFF
TGCGCCAGCAGGGATGGCTCCTACAATGAGCAGTTCTTC
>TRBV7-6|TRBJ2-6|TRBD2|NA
CASSLGASGTHSGANVLTF
TGTGCCAGCAGCTTAGGGGCTAGCGGGACTCACTCTGGGGCCAACGTCCTGACTTTC
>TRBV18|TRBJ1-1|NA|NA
CASSPTPSPWGTEAFF
TGTGCCAGCTCACCAACCCCTTCACCCTGGGGCACTGAAGCTTTCTTT
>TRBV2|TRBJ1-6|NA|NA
CASKNTDQLHNSPLHF
TGTGCCAGCAAAAACACCGATCAGCTCCATAATTCACCCCTCCACTTT
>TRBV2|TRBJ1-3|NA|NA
CASSAGGAPIYF
TGTGCCAGCAGTGCGGGGGGCGCACCCATATATTTT
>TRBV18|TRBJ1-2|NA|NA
CASSIFRDQSGDGYTF
TGTGCCAGCTCAATATTCCGGGATCAATCTGGGGATGGCTACACCTTC
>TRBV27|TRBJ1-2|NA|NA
CASSYKPGQGFYGYTF
TGTGCCAGCAGTTACAAGCCGGGACAAGGGTTCTATGGCTACACCTTC
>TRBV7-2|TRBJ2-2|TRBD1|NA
CASRRAPWTGPNTGELFF
TGTGCCAGCAGACGCGCCCCGTGGACAGGACCGAACACCGGGGAGCTGTTTTTT
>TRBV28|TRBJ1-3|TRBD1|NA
CASSFMGTAGNTIYF
TGTGCCAGCAGTTTTATGGGGACAGCTGGAAACACCATATATTTT
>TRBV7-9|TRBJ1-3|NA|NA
CASSLVGNTIYF
TGTGCCAGCAGCTTAGTGGGAAACACCATATATTTT
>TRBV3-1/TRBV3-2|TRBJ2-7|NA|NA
CASSQVYYEQYF
TGTGCCAGCAGCCAAGTTTACTACGAGCAGTACTTC
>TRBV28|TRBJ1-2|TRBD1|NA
CASNMGQNYGYTF
TGTGCCAGCAATATGGGACAGAACTATGGCTACACCTTC
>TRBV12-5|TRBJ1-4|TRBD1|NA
CASGYRGHRTNEKLFF
TGTGCTAGTGGTTATAGGGGGCACCGGACTAATGAAAAACTGTTTTTT
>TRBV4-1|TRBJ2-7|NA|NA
CASSQEPGPAYEQYF
TGCGCCAGCAGCCAAGAACCAGGGCCAGCCTACGAGCAGTACTTC
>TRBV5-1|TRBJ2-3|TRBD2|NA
CASSYTGTSGNTQYF
TGCGCCAGCAGTTATACCGGGACTAGCGGGAATACGCAGTATTTT